Sequencing of this TCR beta chain was carried out in a study of blood T cell repertoires in COVID-19. Background on the study: The cDNA or gDNA used as material had been derived from T cells, B-cell-depleted T cells, or PBMCs.

The repertoire was sequenced with immunoSEQ multiplex PCR; TCRdb's copy has only in-frame clones and lacks some. The sample lists over 400,000 clones, more than 80% occurring once. The germline V and J ends were trimmed by 3 bases and 2 bases, with 15 bases remaining between them. The CDR3 loop spans 15 amino acids. From germline, CDR1 is SGHRS and CDR2 YFSETQ. The chain employs TRBV5-1 and TRBJ2-7; D might be TRBD2 (6 bases). The sequence was collected from a woman aged 25 to 39 with active or convalescent COVID-19. The material sequenced was peripheral blood. This CDR3 reads CASSSEEGATYEQYF. CDR3 nucleotides: TGCGCCAGCAGCTCCGAGGAGGGAGCAACCTACGAGCAGTACTTC.